The 9 T cell receptor beta chains listed next were all sequenced from one sample in a study of T cell responses to AZD1222 COVID-19 vaccine. TCRdb's copy holds only in-frame clones and misses some; the assay was immunoSEQ multiplex PCR. The data hold 90,000 or so clones, with roughly 90% observed a single time. The sequenced sample was peripheral blood, obtained on day 0 of AZD1222 vaccination. These receptors came from an adult in good health.

The rearrangement joins TRBV18 to TRBJ2-3, with 12 bases aligning to TRBD2. J lost 4 bases, V lost 6 bases, and 11 bases had no gene match. Germline values: CDR1 KGHSH, CDR2 LQKENI. The length of the CDR3 is 17 residues. CDR3 protein: CASSPRGLAGSADTQYF. The CDR3 nucleotides are TGTGCCAGCTCCCCCCGAGGACTAGCGGGATCTGCAGATACGCAGTATTTT.

The chain employs TRBV7-2 and TRBJ2-7, with D unresolved. This CDR3 has 15 amino acids. Germline values: CDR1 SGHTA, CDR2 FQGNSA. Trimming removed 6 bases at V and 2 bases at J, with 17 bases between. CDR3 coding DNA: TGTGCCAGCAGATACTCACCCGGCCAAGCCTACGAGCAGTACTTC. This sequence encodes CASRYSPGQAYEQYF.

CDR3 region: CASSSRLGMNTEAFF. The CDR3 coding sequence is TGTGCCAGCAGCTCACGGCTGGGGATGAACACTGAAGCTTTCTTT. The chain links TRBV7-2 to TRBJ1-1; D remains ambiguous. Germline-derived CDR1 and CDR2 are SGHTA and FQGNSA. Deletions cut 4 bases from V and 0 bases from J, with 12 bases between. This CDR3 has 15 residues. Combining the CDR3 with reference TRBV7-2 and TRBJ1-1 gives the whole variable domain GAGVSQSPSNKVTEKGKDVELRCDPISGHTALYWYRQSLGQGLEFLIYFQGNSAPDKSGLPSDRFSAERTGGSVSTLTIQRTQQEDSAVYLCASSSRLGMNTEAFFGQGTRLTVV.

The J gene is TRBJ1-4, the V gene TRBV7-9, with no clear D. Germline assignment: CDR1 SEHNR and CDR2 FQNEAQ (reference sequence). Trimming took 1 base from V and 4 from J, leaving 10 bases between them. CDR3 length equals 15 residues. The CDR3 coding sequence is TGTGCCAGCAGCTTAGGTGGCAGCCATAATGAAAAACTGTTTTTT. Encoded protein: CASSLGGSHNEKLFF.

The rearrangement uses TRBV4-2 and TRBJ2-4; possibly TRBD1 for D (6 bases). Trimming shortened V by 0 bases and J by 7 bases, and 10 bases separated the two germline ends. The CDR3 loop spans 14 amino acids. The germline gives CDR1 LGHNA, CDR2 YNFKEQ. The CDR3 region has the DNA TGTGCCAGCAGCCAAGATCGTAGGGGGAACATTCAGTACTTC. It codes for CASSQDRRGNIQYF.

This clone occurred once. The genes are TRBV15 and TRBJ2-1; 7 bases line up with TRBD2. The CDR3 covers 13 residues. Germline CDR1 is LNHNV and CDR2 is YYDKDF (reference sequence). The V gene end was trimmed by 4 bases and the J gene end by 7 bases; junction bases not matched to a gene: 4. CDR3 nucleotides: TGTGCCACCAGCACGGGAGGCTGGAATGAGCAGTTCTTC. It translates to CATSTGGWNEQFF.

This chain links TRBV2 with TRBJ2-1, with 8 bases lining up with TRBD2. The ends lost 7 bases at V and 4 bases at J; junction bases unmatched: 6. Germline loops: CDR1 SNHLY, CDR2 FYNNEI. The CDR3 sequence is 14 residues long. The CDR3: CASTGTRTYNEQFF. CDR3 nucleotides: TGTGCCAGCACCGGGACTAGGACTTACAATGAGCAGTTCTTC.

V gene TRBV5-4 combines with J gene TRBJ1-5; D is unresolved. The CDR3 is 13 amino acids. CDR1 and CDR2 from the germline V gene are SGHNT and YYREEE (reference sequence). V was clipped by 4 bases and J by 6 bases, with 11 bases between them. Here the CDR3 DNA reads TGTGCCAGCAGCCACGGACTCGGTCAGCCCCAGCATTTT. It translates to CASSHGLGQPQHF.

V is TRBV13 and J is TRBJ2-7, with D possibly matching TRBD1 (5 bases). Trimming pared 5 bases from V and 2 bases from J, leaving 19 bases between. The length of the CDR3 is 16 residues. Germline CDR1 reads PRHDT; CDR2 reads FYEKMQ (reference sequence). This CDR3 is CASSPPRQGLTYEQYF. The DNA of the CDR3 is TGTGCCAGCAGCCCCCCCCGGCAGGGCCTTACCTACGAGCAGTACTTC. Looking up the rest from reference TRBV13 and TRBJ2-7 gives the full variable domain: AAGVIQSPRHLIKEKRETATLKCYPIPRHDTVYWYQQGPGQDPQFLISFYEKMQSDKGSIPDRFSAQQFSDYHSELNMSSLELGDSALYFCASSPPRQGLTYEQYFGPGTRLTVT.